These T cell receptor beta chains were read from a single sample in a study of CD8 T cells in Susac syndrome. Using its own MiXCR run on the immunoSEQ multiplex PCR reads, TCRdb lists one record per CDR3 protein. The sample gives 130,000 to 150,000 distinct CDR3 sequences, approximately 96% of which show up once; less than 0.085% is in the top ten. The sequenced sample consisted of CD4+ T cells from PBMCs. The receptors here all came from a human donor with Susac syndrome. Each CDR3 is given with its conserved first and last residue. The order of the fields is clone size, J gene, D gene, V gene, CDR3 length, CDR3 DNA, CDR3 protein. The D gene is left open where the match is weak. Clone size is not always given. Where it is, it says once, few, many or a class for expanded clones.

>once|TRBJ2-3|TRBD1|TRBV29-1|12
TGCAGTGAGACAGGGGTCACAGATACGCAGTATTTT
CSETGVTDTQYF
>.|TRBJ2-3|.|TRBV6-4|14
TGTGCCAGCAGTGACTCAGGGTTTACAGATACGCAGTATTTT
CASSDSGFTDTQYF
>.|TRBJ2-7|.|TRBV2|15
TGTGCCAGCAGTGAACAGGGGACAAAGGTCTACGAGCAGTACTTC
CASSEQGTKVYEQYF
>.|TRBJ2-4|.|TRBV4-1|17
TGCGCCAGCAGCCTCCGGGGAGAGGGAGGAGCCAAAAACATTCAGTACTTC
CASSLRGEGGAKNIQYF
>.|TRBJ1-1|TRBD1|TRBV7-9|12
TGTGCCAGCAGCCCAACGACAGGGGGGGCTTTCTTT
CASSPTTGGAFF
>.|TRBJ1-1|TRBD1|TRBV9|14
TGTGCCAGCAGTGTCAGGGGGCAGGGCGCTGAAGCTTTCTTT
CASSVRGQGAEAFF
>once|TRBJ1-2|TRBD1|TRBV6-4|15
TGTGCCAGCAGTGACGGTCAGCAGGGGGTAGGCGGCTACACCTTC
CASSDGQQGVGGYTF
>.|TRBJ2-5|TRBD2|TRBV9|16
TGTGCCAGCAGCCTTAGCGGGGGGACATACCAAGAGACCCAGTACTTC
CASSLSGGTYQETQYF
>once|TRBJ2-1|TRBD1|TRBV19|14
TGTGCCAGTAGTCCGGGACAGGGTGTCGATGAGCAGTTCTTC
CASSPGQGVDEQFF
>.|TRBJ2-4|TRBD1|TRBV13|17
TGTGCCAGCAGCTTCCGTCTGGGACAGGGTGGCCAAAACATTCAGTACTTC
CASSFRLGQGGQNIQYF
>.|TRBJ2-7|.|TRBV3-1|13
TGTGCCAGCAGCCTTAGATCCTCCTACGAGCAGTACTTC
CASSLRSSYEQYF
>.|TRBJ2-1|.|TRBV29-1|10
TGCAGCGCTGGGGGCAATGAGCAGTTCTTC
CSAGGNEQFF
>.|TRBJ2-3|.|TRBV20-1|13
TGCAGTGCTACAGGCTTAATGACAGATACGCAGTATTTT
CSATGLMTDTQYF
>.|TRBJ1-6|.|TRBV12-5|12
TGTGCTAGTGGGAAGAATAATTCACCCCTCCACTTT
CASGKNNSPLHF
>.|TRBJ2-1|TRBD1|TRBV5-1|15
TGCGCCAGCAGCGCACAGGGGGCCCCTTTAAATGAGCAGTTCTTC
CASSAQGAPLNEQFF
>few|TRBJ1-6|.|TRBV7-9|16
TGTGCCAGCAGCTTGGGCCAGGGATTCTATAATTCACCCCTCCACTTT
CASSLGQGFYNSPLHF
>.|TRBJ2-4|TRBD2|TRBV20-1|13
TGCAGTGCTAGGGCGGGAGGGCCAGTCATTCAGTACTTC
CSARAGGPVIQYF
>.|TRBJ2-1|.|TRBV28|14
TGTGCCAGCAGTTTGGGGGGCTTAGGCAATGAGCAGTTCTTC
CASSLGGLGNEQFF
>.|TRBJ2-1|.|TRBV3-1|13
TGTGCCAGCAGTCCACTAGGTAGAGTTGAGCAGTTCTTC
CASSPLGRVEQFF
>.|TRBJ1-1|.|TRBV2|11
TGTGCCAGCTCCATAGGACGATCAGCTTTCTTT
CASSIGRSAFF
>.|TRBJ1-2|TRBD1|TRBV20-1|14
TGCAGTGCTAGCCAGGACAGGGGATCAAGTGGCTACACCTTC
CSASQDRGSSGYTF
>.|TRBJ1-2|.|TRBV18|15
TGTGCCAGCTCATACTACCAGGACAGTATCTATGGCTACACCTTC
CASSYYQDSIYGYTF
>.|TRBJ2-7|.|TRBV4-2|13
TGTGCCAGCAGCCAAGAAGCCCAGGACGAGCAGTACTTC
CASSQEAQDEQYF
>.|TRBJ2-1|TRBD2|TRBV28|18
TGTGCCAGCAGTAATAAGGGGACTAGGGGGGGTTCCTACAATGAGCAGTTCTTC
CASSNKGTRGGSYNEQFF
>.|TRBJ1-1|TRBD1|TRBV20-1|13
TGCAGTGCTAGGACAGGGATGAACACTGAAGCTTTCTTT
CSARTGMNTEAFF
>.|TRBJ2-1|TRBD2|TRBV6-6|15
TGTGCCAGCAGGGGATCTAGCGGGAGGCACAATGAGCAGTTCTTC
CASRGSSGRHNEQFF
>few|TRBJ2-7|.|TRBV6-2/TRBV6-3|13
TGTGCCAGCGGCGAGGGCCCACCCTACGAGCAGTACTTC
CASGEGPPYEQYF
>.|TRBJ1-5|.|TRBV29-1|13
TGCAGCGCGGCGGTTAATAGCAATCAGCCCCAGCATTTT
CSAAVNSNQPQHF
>.|TRBJ1-2|.|TRBV9|13
TGTGCCAGCAGCTTAACAGGGCCTCGGGGCTACACCTTC
CASSLTGPRGYTF
>.|TRBJ2-1|.|TRBV6-6|11
TGTGCCAGCACGGGGAACAATGAGCAGTTCTTC
CASTGNNEQFF
>once|TRBJ1-1|.|TRBV25-1|13
TGTGCCAGCAGTGGAGGGCATAACACTGAAGCTTTCTTT
CASSGGHNTEAFF
>.|TRBJ2-7|.|TRBV3-1|13
TGTGCCAGCAGCCTCCGGGACAACTACGAGCAGTACTTC
CASSLRDNYEQYF
>.|TRBJ1-4|.|TRBV4-1|14
TGCGCCAGCAGCCATCTATCAACTAATGAAAAACTGTTTTTT
CASSHLSTNEKLFF
>.|TRBJ1-2|.|TRBV5-4|15
TGTGCCAGCAGCTCCCCCACCGAGGGGAACTATGGCTACACCTTC
CASSSPTEGNYGYTF
>.|TRBJ2-7|.|TRBV7-3|16
TGTGCCAGCAGCCTAACCCTTTGGACGGACTCCTACGAGCAGTACTTC
CASSLTLWTDSYEQYF
>.|TRBJ1-5|.|TRBV2|12
TGTGCCAGCAAGGGTCCCGATCAGCCCCAGCATTTT
CASKGPDQPQHF
>.|TRBJ1-5|.|TRBV7-9|17
TGTGCCAGCAGAAAGTTGGAGGCCAGGCCTTCAAATCAGCCCCAGCATTTT
CASRKLEARPSNQPQHF
>once|TRBJ2-3|.|TRBV29-1|15
TGCAGCGTGAGGGCTAATCCGGGGAGCACAGATACGCAGTATTTT
CSVRANPGSTDTQYF
>.|TRBJ2-5|TRBD2|TRBV7-3|16
TGTGCCAGCAGCTTAACCCTAGCGGGGGGGCCGGAGACCCAGTACTTC
CASSLTLAGGPETQYF
>.|TRBJ1-5|.|TRBV11-2|13
TGTGCCAGCAGCCAGGACAGAGGACAGCCCCAGCATTTT
CASSQDRGQPQHF
>.|TRBJ1-5|.|TRBV28|14
TGTGCCAGCAGTCCCCTTAGTCGGGGTCAGCCCCAGCATTTT
CASSPLSRGQPQHF
>once|TRBJ1-6|.|TRBV19|13
TGTGCCAGTAGGAGGACAACGGATTCACCCCTCCACTTT
CASRRTTDSPLHF
>once|TRBJ1-5|.|TRBV7-8|17
TGTGCCAGCAGCTTAGCGCGCAGATTCCTCAACAATCAGCCCCAGCATTTT
CASSLARRFLNNQPQHF
>.|TRBJ2-1|TRBD1|TRBV6-6|14
TGTGCCAGCAGTTTGAGGGACAGAAACAATGAGCAGTTCTTC
CASSLRDRNNEQFF
>.|TRBJ2-5|.|TRBV28|14
TGTGCCAGCAGTCAGAGAAACAGCCGCGAGACCCAGTACTTC
CASSQRNSRETQYF
>.|TRBJ2-3|.|TRBV28|15
TGTGCCAGCAGTTTACGGGGTTCTAGCACAGATACGCAGTATTTT
CASSLRGSSTDTQYF